Listed below are T cell receptor beta chains from one sample, sequenced in a study of cytomegalovirus exposure and HLA in healthy donors. The table came from immunoSEQ multiplex PCR; TCRdb's copy has only in-frame clones and leaves some out. This sample carries roughly 70,000 clones, roughly four fifths of them seen once, and the ten largest clones take under 2%. Sequenced material: PBMCs. These receptors originate from a man aged 18 to 29 in good health and CMV-seronegative. The CDR3 runs from the conserved cysteine through the conserved F or W. Fields, in order: V gene, clone size, CDR3 length, J gene, D gene, CDR3 DNA, CDR3 protein. A D gene is named only where the DNA matches it firmly. Where a row states a size, it is once, few, many or the class of an expanded clone; other rows omit it.

v_call: TRBV28
clone_size: .
cdr3_length: 14
j_call: TRBJ1-4
d_call: .
cdr3_nt: TGTGCCAGCAGTTACTCGGGACACCCTGAAAAACTGTTTTTT
cdr3_aa: CASSYSGHPEKLFF

v_call: TRBV7-2
clone_size: .
cdr3_length: 15
j_call: TRBJ2-2
d_call: TRBD1
cdr3_nt: TGTGCCAGCAGCTCGGGACAGGCGTACACCGGGGAGCTGTTTTTT
cdr3_aa: CASSSGQAYTGELFF

v_call: TRBV5-1
clone_size: .
cdr3_length: 14
j_call: TRBJ2-7
d_call: TRBD2
cdr3_nt: TGCGCCAGCAGCTTGGGCGGGGGGGTCCACGAGCAGTACTTC
cdr3_aa: CASSLGGGVHEQYF

v_call: TRBV4-2
clone_size: .
cdr3_length: 16
j_call: TRBJ1-2
d_call: TRBD1
cdr3_nt: TGTGCCAGCAGCCAAGCGGATGCCAGGGGGCAGGTAGGCTACACCTTC
cdr3_aa: CASSQADARGQVGYTF

v_call: TRBV7-9
clone_size: .
cdr3_length: 14
j_call: TRBJ2-2
d_call: .
cdr3_nt: TGTGCCAGCCGTCAGCTGGGAGACACCGGGGAGCTGTTTTTT
cdr3_aa: CASRQLGDTGELFF

v_call: TRBV4-1
clone_size: .
cdr3_length: 15
j_call: TRBJ2-7
d_call: .
cdr3_nt: TGCGCCAGCAGCCAAGAGGGACTCCGACTAAGCGAGCAGTACTTC
cdr3_aa: CASSQEGLRLSEQYF

v_call: TRBV7-2
clone_size: .
cdr3_length: 16
j_call: TRBJ2-1
d_call: .
cdr3_nt: TGTGCCAGCCGGGTAGGGCGGGGCCTCTCCTACAATGAGCAGTTCTTC
cdr3_aa: CASRVGRGLSYNEQFF

v_call: TRBV14
clone_size: .
cdr3_length: 14
j_call: TRBJ1-4
d_call: TRBD1
cdr3_nt: TGTGCCAGCAGCCAGAACAGGGGGCGAGAAAAACTGTTTTTT
cdr3_aa: CASSQNRGREKLFF

v_call: TRBV5-4
clone_size: .
cdr3_length: 11
j_call: TRBJ2-7
d_call: .
cdr3_nt: TGTGCCAGCAGCGTTGGGGGGGAGCAGTACTTC
cdr3_aa: CASSVGGEQYF

v_call: TRBV5-4
clone_size: .
cdr3_length: 14
j_call: TRBJ1-4
d_call: .
cdr3_nt: TGTGCCAGCAGACGAGGACAAGTAAATGAAAAACTGTTTTTT
cdr3_aa: CASRRGQVNEKLFF

v_call: TRBV4-1
clone_size: once
cdr3_length: 15
j_call: TRBJ2-7
d_call: .
cdr3_nt: TGCGCCAGCAGCCAAATGGAGGGGGCGAGGAACGAGCAGTACTTC
cdr3_aa: CASSQMEGARNEQYF

v_call: TRBV4-3
clone_size: once
cdr3_length: 16
j_call: TRBJ2-1
d_call: TRBD1
cdr3_nt: TGCGCCAGCAGCTCAACCGGGACAGGGGGTAGAGATGAGCAGTTCTTC
cdr3_aa: CASSSTGTGGRDEQFF

v_call: TRBV10-3
clone_size: .
cdr3_length: 16
j_call: TRBJ1-4
d_call: .
cdr3_nt: TGTGCCATCAGTGCGCGAATTTCGGGTATGGGTGAAAAACTGTTTTTT
cdr3_aa: CAISARISGMGEKLFF

v_call: TRBV6-5
clone_size: .
cdr3_length: 13
j_call: TRBJ1-1
d_call: TRBD1
cdr3_nt: TGTGCCAGCAGGGCGGGACAGCTCACTGAAGCTTTCTTT
cdr3_aa: CASRAGQLTEAFF

v_call: TRBV28
clone_size: .
cdr3_length: 14
j_call: TRBJ1-2
d_call: TRBD1
cdr3_nt: TGTGCCAGCAGTTTATTCGACAGGGTCTATGGCTACACCTTC
cdr3_aa: CASSLFDRVYGYTF

v_call: TRBV7-8
clone_size: .
cdr3_length: 13
j_call: TRBJ1-4
d_call: .
cdr3_nt: TGTGCCAGCAGCTTAAGGAACAGGGAAAAACTGTTTTTT
cdr3_aa: CASSLRNREKLFF

v_call: TRBV30
clone_size: .
cdr3_length: 14
j_call: TRBJ1-4
d_call: .
cdr3_nt: TGTGCCTGGAGCCAACAGGGAACGACTGAAAAACTGTTTTTT
cdr3_aa: CAWSQQGTTEKLFF

v_call: TRBV7-9
clone_size: .
cdr3_length: 14
j_call: TRBJ1-4
d_call: TRBD1
cdr3_nt: TGTGCCAGCAGCCCCGGGACAGATAATGAAAAACTGTTTTTT
cdr3_aa: CASSPGTDNEKLFF

v_call: TRBV19
clone_size: .
cdr3_length: 16
j_call: TRBJ2-7
d_call: .
cdr3_nt: TGTGCCAGTAGTATTCGACAGGGACTCTCCTCCTACGAGCAGTACTTC
cdr3_aa: CASSIRQGLSSYEQYF

v_call: TRBV15
clone_size: .
cdr3_length: 15
j_call: TRBJ2-1
d_call: .
cdr3_nt: TGTGCCACCAGCATTGGGGCAGGGGCCCATAGGTCGCAGTTCTTC
cdr3_aa: CATSIGAGAHRSQFF

v_call: TRBV2
clone_size: .
cdr3_length: 15
j_call: TRBJ2-7
d_call: TRBD1
cdr3_nt: TGTGCCAGCAGTGGGTCGGGACAGGGGGTCTACGAGCAGTACTTC
cdr3_aa: CASSGSGQGVYEQYF

v_call: TRBV7-9
clone_size: .
cdr3_length: 14
j_call: TRBJ2-7
d_call: .
cdr3_nt: TGTGCCAGCAGCGAAAGAATGGGACTGAGTAAGCAGTACTTC
cdr3_aa: CASSERMGLSKQYF

v_call: TRBV7-2
clone_size: .
cdr3_length: 14
j_call: TRBJ1-5
d_call: .
cdr3_nt: TGTGCCAGCAGCTTAGCAGGGGGTAATCAGCCCCAGCATTTT
cdr3_aa: CASSLAGGNQPQHF

v_call: TRBV6-6
clone_size: once
cdr3_length: 14
j_call: TRBJ1-2
d_call: .
cdr3_nt: TGTGCCAGCACTAAAGGACTGGCTCAGGGGGGCTACACCTTC
cdr3_aa: CASTKGLAQGGYTF

v_call: TRBV7-9
clone_size: .
cdr3_length: 11
j_call: TRBJ1-1
d_call: TRBD1
cdr3_nt: TGTGCCAGCAGCTACGGACAGGGAGCTTTCTTT
cdr3_aa: CASSYGQGAFF

v_call: TRBV18
clone_size: once
cdr3_length: 15
j_call: TRBJ1-2
d_call: .
cdr3_nt: TGTGCCAGCTCACCAGTCCCAGGGGCAGACTATGGCTACACCTTC
cdr3_aa: CASSPVPGADYGYTF

v_call: TRBV7-3
clone_size: .
cdr3_length: 13
j_call: TRBJ2-1
d_call: .
cdr3_nt: TGTGCCAGCAGCCTTAGAGCTGGCAATGAGCAGTTCTTC
cdr3_aa: CASSLRAGNEQFF

v_call: TRBV7-3
clone_size: .
cdr3_length: 19
j_call: TRBJ1-4
d_call: TRBD1
cdr3_nt: TGTGCCAGCAGCCCCAGCCGGGACAGATATTCTGCAACTAATGAAAAACTGTTTTTT
cdr3_aa: CASSPSRDRYSATNEKLFF

v_call: TRBV11-1
clone_size: .
cdr3_length: 17
j_call: TRBJ2-1
d_call: TRBD2
cdr3_nt: TGTGCCAGCAGCCAGGGACTAGCGGGGGCCACCTACAATGAGCAGTTCTTC
cdr3_aa: CASSQGLAGATYNEQFF

v_call: TRBV4-3
clone_size: .
cdr3_length: 17
j_call: TRBJ1-5
d_call: TRBD1
cdr3_nt: TGCGCCAGCAGCCAAGATGGCGGGACAGGGAGGAATCAGCCCCAGCATTTT
cdr3_aa: CASSQDGGTGRNQPQHF

v_call: TRBV4-3
clone_size: .
cdr3_length: 16
j_call: TRBJ1-1
d_call: TRBD1
cdr3_nt: TGCGCCAGCAGGCCCGGGACAGGGAGCCTAAACACTGAAGCTTTCTTT
cdr3_aa: CASRPGTGSLNTEAFF

v_call: TRBV5-6
clone_size: .
cdr3_length: 18
j_call: TRBJ1-5
d_call: TRBD1
cdr3_nt: TGTGCCAGCAGCTCGGGACAGGGGGCTGTGAAGAACAATCAGCCCCAGCATTTT
cdr3_aa: CASSSGQGAVKNNQPQHF

v_call: TRBV6-5
clone_size: .
cdr3_length: 13
j_call: TRBJ1-3
d_call: .
cdr3_nt: TGTGCCAGCAGGGACAGCTCTGGAAACACCATATATTTT
cdr3_aa: CASRDSSGNTIYF

v_call: TRBV6-6
clone_size: once
cdr3_length: 14
j_call: TRBJ2-2
d_call: .
cdr3_nt: TGTGCCAGCAGTTCTGGCCAGGTCACCGGGGAGCTGTTTTTT
cdr3_aa: CASSSGQVTGELFF

v_call: TRBV29-1
clone_size: .
cdr3_length: 17
j_call: TRBJ2-6
d_call: .
cdr3_nt: TGCAGCGTTGAAGTCCGGGATCTTAACTCTGGGGCCAACGTCCTGACTTTC
cdr3_aa: CSVEVRDLNSGANVLTF

v_call: TRBV6-1
clone_size: .
cdr3_length: 15
j_call: TRBJ1-5
d_call: TRBD1
cdr3_nt: TGTGCCATCCGGTCGGGACAGGGTAATCATCAGCCCCAGCATTTT
cdr3_aa: CAIRSGQGNHQPQHF

v_call: TRBV5-1
clone_size: few
cdr3_length: 16
j_call: TRBJ1-5
d_call: .
cdr3_nt: TGCGCCAGCAGCTTGTTGGGGGGAAGGAGCAATCAGCCCCAGCATTTT
cdr3_aa: CASSLLGGRSNQPQHF

v_call: TRBV6-5
clone_size: medium-sized
cdr3_length: 13
j_call: TRBJ2-7
d_call: .
cdr3_nt: TGTGCCAGCAGCGTGGGGGCTAGGTACGAGCAGTACTTC
cdr3_aa: CASSVGARYEQYF

v_call: TRBV7-9
clone_size: .
cdr3_length: 16
j_call: TRBJ2-7
d_call: .
cdr3_nt: TGTGCCAGCAGCTTAGTTTTTGGGGGACTCTCCTACGAGCAGTACTTC
cdr3_aa: CASSLVFGGLSYEQYF

v_call: TRBV14
clone_size: .
cdr3_length: 14
j_call: TRBJ2-6
d_call: .
cdr3_nt: TGTGCCAGCAGCCCGTACTCTGGGGCCAACGTCCTGACTTTC
cdr3_aa: CASSPYSGANVLTF

v_call: TRBV20-1
clone_size: .
cdr3_length: 10
j_call: TRBJ1-2
d_call: TRBD1
cdr3_nt: TGCAGTGCTAACAGGGGAGGCTACACCTTC
cdr3_aa: CSANRGGYTF

v_call: TRBV18
clone_size: .
cdr3_length: 15
j_call: TRBJ1-2
d_call: .
cdr3_nt: TGTGCCAGCTCACCACCCGGCAGGGCAAACTATGGCTACACCTTC
cdr3_aa: CASSPPGRANYGYTF

v_call: TRBV6-5
clone_size: .
cdr3_length: 15
j_call: TRBJ1-1
d_call: TRBD1
cdr3_nt: TGTGCCAGCAGTTACTCGGGACAGGGAGACACTGAAGCTTTCTTT
cdr3_aa: CASSYSGQGDTEAFF

v_call: TRBV5-6
clone_size: few
cdr3_length: 13
j_call: TRBJ2-1
d_call: TRBD1
cdr3_nt: TGTGCCAGCAGCTACCGGACAGGGGATGAGCAGTTCTTC
cdr3_aa: CASSYRTGDEQFF

v_call: TRBV7-9
clone_size: .
cdr3_length: 14
j_call: TRBJ2-7
d_call: .
cdr3_nt: TGTGCCAGCAGCTTACCCGGGACTTACTACGAGCAGTACTTC
cdr3_aa: CASSLPGTYYEQYF

v_call: TRBV6-4
clone_size: .
cdr3_length: 14
j_call: TRBJ2-2
d_call: TRBD1
cdr3_nt: TGTGCCAGCAGTCCGGGACAGGGACTCGGGGAGCTGTTTTTT
cdr3_aa: CASSPGQGLGELFF

v_call: TRBV6-4
clone_size: .
cdr3_length: 15
j_call: TRBJ2-1
d_call: TRBD2
cdr3_nt: TGTGCCAGCAGTGACGCTAGCGGGAGTGTCGATGAGCAGTTCTTC
cdr3_aa: CASSDASGSVDEQFF

v_call: TRBV30
clone_size: .
cdr3_length: 14
j_call: TRBJ1-2
d_call: .
cdr3_nt: TGTGCCTGGAGGAAAGGGGGGGCGCGATATGGCTACACCTTC
cdr3_aa: CAWRKGGARYGYTF

v_call: TRBV7-3
clone_size: .
cdr3_length: 15
j_call: TRBJ2-1
d_call: TRBD2
cdr3_nt: TGTGCCAGCAGCCGAACTAGCGGGGGACTTCATGAGCAGTTCTTC
cdr3_aa: CASSRTSGGLHEQFF

v_call: TRBV4-1
clone_size: .
cdr3_length: 18
j_call: TRBJ1-2
d_call: TRBD1
cdr3_nt: TGCGCCAGCAGCCCTTCAAGGACAGGGGGGATTTATGGTGATGGCTACACCTTC
cdr3_aa: CASSPSRTGGIYGDGYTF

v_call: TRBV2
clone_size: .
cdr3_length: 13
j_call: TRBJ2-5
d_call: .
cdr3_nt: TGTGCCAGCAGAAGGACAGCCGAAGAGACCCAGTACTTC
cdr3_aa: CASRRTAEETQYF

v_call: TRBV27
clone_size: .
cdr3_length: 17
j_call: TRBJ2-2
d_call: .
cdr3_nt: TGTGCCAGCAGTTTGGGACCTTCGGGACTTGCGACCGGGGAGCTGTTTTTT
cdr3_aa: CASSLGPSGLATGELFF

v_call: TRBV28
clone_size: .
cdr3_length: 16
j_call: TRBJ2-7
d_call: TRBD1
cdr3_nt: TGTGCCAGCAGTTTCTCCGACAGGGATAACTCCTACGAGCAGTACTTC
cdr3_aa: CASSFSDRDNSYEQYF

v_call: TRBV7-9
clone_size: .
cdr3_length: 12
j_call: TRBJ1-1
d_call: .
cdr3_nt: TGTGCCAGCAGCTTAGAAGGGGCTGCAGCTTTCTTT
cdr3_aa: CASSLEGAAAFF

v_call: TRBV6-5
clone_size: .
cdr3_length: 14
j_call: TRBJ2-7
d_call: .
cdr3_nt: TGTGCCAGCAGTTACGGGGCCCCACTCAACGAGCAGTACTTC
cdr3_aa: CASSYGAPLNEQYF

v_call: TRBV6-4
clone_size: .
cdr3_length: 14
j_call: TRBJ1-2
d_call: .
cdr3_nt: TGTGCCAGCAGTGACTTCGGCGGAAGCTATGGCTACACCTTC
cdr3_aa: CASSDFGGSYGYTF

v_call: TRBV28
clone_size: few
cdr3_length: 11
j_call: TRBJ1-1
d_call: TRBD1
cdr3_nt: TGTGCCAGCAATCAGGGGGTCGTAGCTTTCTTT
cdr3_aa: CASNQGVVAFF